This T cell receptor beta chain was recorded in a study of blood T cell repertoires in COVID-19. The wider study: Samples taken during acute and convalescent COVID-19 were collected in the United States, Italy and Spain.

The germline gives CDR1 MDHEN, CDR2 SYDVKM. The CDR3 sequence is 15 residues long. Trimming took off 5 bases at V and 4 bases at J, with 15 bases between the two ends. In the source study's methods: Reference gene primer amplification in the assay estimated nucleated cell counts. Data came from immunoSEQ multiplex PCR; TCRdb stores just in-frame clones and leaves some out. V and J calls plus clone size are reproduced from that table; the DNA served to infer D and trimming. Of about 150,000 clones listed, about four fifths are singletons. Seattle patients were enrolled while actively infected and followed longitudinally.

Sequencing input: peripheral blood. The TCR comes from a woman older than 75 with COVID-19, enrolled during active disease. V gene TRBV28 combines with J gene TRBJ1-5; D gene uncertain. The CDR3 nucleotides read TGTGCCAGCAGTCCCGCTAAACGGGGTAATCAGCCCCAGCATTTT. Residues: CASSPAKRGNQPQHF. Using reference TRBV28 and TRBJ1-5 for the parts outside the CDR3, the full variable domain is DVKVTQSSRYLVKRTGEKVFLECVQDMDHENMFWYRQDPGLGLRLIYFSYDVKMKEKGDIPEGYSVSREKKERFSLILESASTNQTSMYLCASSPAKRGNQPQHFGDGTRLSIL.